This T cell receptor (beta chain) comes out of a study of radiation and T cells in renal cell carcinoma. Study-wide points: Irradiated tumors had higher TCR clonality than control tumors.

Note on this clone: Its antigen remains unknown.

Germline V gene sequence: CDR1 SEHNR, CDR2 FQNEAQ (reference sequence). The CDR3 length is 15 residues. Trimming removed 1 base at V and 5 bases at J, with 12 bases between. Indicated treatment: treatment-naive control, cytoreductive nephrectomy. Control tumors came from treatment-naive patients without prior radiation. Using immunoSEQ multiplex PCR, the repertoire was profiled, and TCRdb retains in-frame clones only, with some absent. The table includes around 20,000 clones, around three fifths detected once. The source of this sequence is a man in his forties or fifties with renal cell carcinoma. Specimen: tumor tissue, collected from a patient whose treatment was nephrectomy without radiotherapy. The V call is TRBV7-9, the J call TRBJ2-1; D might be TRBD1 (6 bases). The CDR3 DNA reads TGTGCCAGCAGCTTAGAAGGGGGAAAGAACAATGAGCAGTTCTTC. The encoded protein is CASSLEGGKNNEQFF.